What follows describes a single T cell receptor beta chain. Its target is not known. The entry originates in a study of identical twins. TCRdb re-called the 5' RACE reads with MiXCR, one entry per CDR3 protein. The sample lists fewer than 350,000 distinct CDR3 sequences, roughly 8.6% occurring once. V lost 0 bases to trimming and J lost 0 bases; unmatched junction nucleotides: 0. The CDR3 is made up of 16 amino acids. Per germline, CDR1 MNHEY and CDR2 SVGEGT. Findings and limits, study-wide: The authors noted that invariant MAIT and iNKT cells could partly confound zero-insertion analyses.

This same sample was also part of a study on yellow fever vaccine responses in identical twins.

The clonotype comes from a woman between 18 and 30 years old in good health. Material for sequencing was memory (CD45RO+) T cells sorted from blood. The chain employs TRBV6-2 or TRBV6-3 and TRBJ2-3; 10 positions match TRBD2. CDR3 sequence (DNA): TGTGCCAGCAGTTACTCGACTAGCGGGAGCACAGATACGCAGTATTTT. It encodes CASSYSTSGSTDTQYF.